This T cell receptor (beta chain) was identified in a study of T cells after yellow fever vaccination. Study conclusions and caveats: Weaker overall, the secondary response nonetheless peaked faster (day 5 versus 15).

In TCRdb, the 5' RACE reads were re-called with MiXCR into one record per CDR3 protein. This sample yields approximately 85,000 distinct CDR3 sequences, of which roughly 13% are seen a single time; approximately 23% belongs to the top ten. In its sample, this clonotype was seen a few times. The sequence was collected from a man aged 18 to 30 who received the YFV17D yellow fever vaccine. Source: CD8+ T cells not binding an NS4B(214-222) dextramer, sorted from PBMCs, taken 21 days after the first yellow fever vaccination.

Written as DNA, the CDR3 is TGTGCCAGCAGGTCCACAGGAGGGGTAGCCAAAAACATTCAGTACTTC. Amino acids: CASRSTGGVAKNIQYF. This chain links TRBV28 with TRBJ2-4; D may be TRBD2 (6 bases). The CDR3 runs 16 residues. V lost 6 bases and J lost 0, with 15 bases in between. Germline CDR1 is MDHEN and CDR2 is SYDVKM.